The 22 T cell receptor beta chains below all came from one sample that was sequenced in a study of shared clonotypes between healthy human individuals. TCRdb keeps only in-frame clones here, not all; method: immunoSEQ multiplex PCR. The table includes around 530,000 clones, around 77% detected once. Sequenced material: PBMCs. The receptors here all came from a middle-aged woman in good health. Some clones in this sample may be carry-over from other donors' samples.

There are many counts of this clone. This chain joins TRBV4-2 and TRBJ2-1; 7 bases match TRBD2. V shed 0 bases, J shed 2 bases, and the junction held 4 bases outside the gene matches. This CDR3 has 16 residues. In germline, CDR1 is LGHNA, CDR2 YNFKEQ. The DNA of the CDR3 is TGTGCCAGCAGCCAAGACGCGGGAGAACCCTACAATGAGCAGTTCTTC. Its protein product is CASSQDAGEPYNEQFF.

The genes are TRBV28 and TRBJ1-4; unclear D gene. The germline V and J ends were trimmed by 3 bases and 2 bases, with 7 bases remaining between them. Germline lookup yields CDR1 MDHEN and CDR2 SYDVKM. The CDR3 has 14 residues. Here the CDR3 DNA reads TGTGCCAGCAGTTTGCAGGATACTAATGAAAAACTGTTTTTT. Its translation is CASSLQDTNEKLFF.

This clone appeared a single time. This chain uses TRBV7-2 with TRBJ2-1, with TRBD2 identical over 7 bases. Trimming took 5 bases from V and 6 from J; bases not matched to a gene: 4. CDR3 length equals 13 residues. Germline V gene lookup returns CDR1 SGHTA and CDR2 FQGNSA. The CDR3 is CASSTGRVNEQFF. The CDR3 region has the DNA TGTGCCAGCAGCACGGGGAGGGTCAATGAGCAGTTCTTC. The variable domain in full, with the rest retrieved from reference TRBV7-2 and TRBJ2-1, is GAGVSQSPSNKVTEKGKDVELRCDPISGHTALYWYRQSLGQGLEFLIYFQGNSAPDKSGLPSDRFSAERTGGSVSTLTIQRTQQEDSAVYLCASSTGRVNEQFFGPGTRLTVL.

CDR3 amino acids: CASSSSGGSGTYTDTQYF. CDR3 nucleotides: TGTGCCAGCAGCTCTAGTGGGGGGAGCGGGACCTACACAGATACGCAGTATTTT. V and J are TRBV11-2 and TRBJ2-3; 7 positions agree with TRBD2. Germline CDR1 reads SGHAT; CDR2 reads FQNNGV. V gave up 4 bases and J gave up 2 bases; unmatched junction bases: 15. The CDR3 totals 18 residues.

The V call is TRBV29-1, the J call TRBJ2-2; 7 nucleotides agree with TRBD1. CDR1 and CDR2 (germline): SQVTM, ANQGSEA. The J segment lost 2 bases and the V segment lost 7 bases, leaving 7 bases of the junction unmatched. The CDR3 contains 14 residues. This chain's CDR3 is CSGLRDRNTGELFF. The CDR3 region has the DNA TGCAGCGGCCTCCGGGACAGAAACACCGGGGAGCTGTTTTTT.

CDR3: CASSIRGTGVNQPQHF. As DNA, the CDR3 is TGTGCCAGTAGTATACGTGGGACAGGAGTCAATCAGCCCCAGCATTTT. The genes are TRBV19 and TRBJ1-5; 8 bases fit TRBD1. The CDR3 length is 16 residues. CDR1 LNHDA and CDR2 SQIVND come from the germline V gene (reference sequence). Trimming at V came to 2 bases and at J to 3 bases, leaving 6 bases not matched to a gene.

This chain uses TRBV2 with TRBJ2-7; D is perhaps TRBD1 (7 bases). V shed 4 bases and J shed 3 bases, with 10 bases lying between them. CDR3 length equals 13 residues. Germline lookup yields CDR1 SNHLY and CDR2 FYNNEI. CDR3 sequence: CASSGQGGYEQYF. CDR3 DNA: TGTGCCAGCAGTGGTCAGGGGGGCTACGAGCAGTACTTC.

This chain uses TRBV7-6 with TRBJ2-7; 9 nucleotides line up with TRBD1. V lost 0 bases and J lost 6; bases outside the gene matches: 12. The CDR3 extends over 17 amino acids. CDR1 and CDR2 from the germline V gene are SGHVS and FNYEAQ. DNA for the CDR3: TGTGCCAGCAGCTTAGCGGCTCGCTGGACAGGGGTGGGCGAGCAGTACTTC. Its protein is CASSLAARWTGVGEQYF.

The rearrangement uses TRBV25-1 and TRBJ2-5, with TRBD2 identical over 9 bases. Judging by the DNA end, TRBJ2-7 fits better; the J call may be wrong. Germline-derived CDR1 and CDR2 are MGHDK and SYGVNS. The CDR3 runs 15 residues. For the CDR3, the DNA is TGTGCCAGCAGTGCCCTAAAAGGACTAGCGAGCGAGCAGTACTTC. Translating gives CASSALKGLASEQYF.

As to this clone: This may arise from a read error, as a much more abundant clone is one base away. The CDR3 loop reads CASSLSENTEAFF. The CDR3 DNA follows: TGTGCCAGCAGCTTGTCCGAGAACACTGAAGCTTTCTTT. The chain has TRBV7-8 and TRBJ1-1; D is ambiguous. Germline CDR1 and CDR2: SGHVS and FQNEAQ. The CDR3 length is 13 residues. Trimming removed 3 bases from V and 1 base from J, with 6 bases in between.

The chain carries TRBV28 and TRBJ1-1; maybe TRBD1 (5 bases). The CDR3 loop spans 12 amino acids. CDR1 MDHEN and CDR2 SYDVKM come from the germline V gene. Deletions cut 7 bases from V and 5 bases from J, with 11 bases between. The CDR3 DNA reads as TGTGCCAGCAATGGGGGGGTGACTGAAGCTTTCTTT. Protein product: CASNGGVTEAFF. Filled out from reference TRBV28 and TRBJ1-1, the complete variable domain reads DVKVTQSSRYLVKRTGEKVFLECVQDMDHENMFWYRQDPGLGLRLIYFSYDVKMKEKGDIPEGYSVSREKKERFSLILESASTNQTSMYLCASNGGVTEAFFGQGTRLTVV.

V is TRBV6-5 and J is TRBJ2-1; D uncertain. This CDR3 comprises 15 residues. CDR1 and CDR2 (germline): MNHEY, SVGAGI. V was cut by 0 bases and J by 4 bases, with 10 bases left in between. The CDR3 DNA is TGTGCCAGCAGTTACTCTATCATTGGATACAATGAGCAGTTCTTC. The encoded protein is CASSYSIIGYNEQFF.

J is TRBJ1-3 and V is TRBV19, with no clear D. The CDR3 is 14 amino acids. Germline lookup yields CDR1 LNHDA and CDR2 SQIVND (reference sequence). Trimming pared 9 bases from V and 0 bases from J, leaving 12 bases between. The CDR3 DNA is TGTGCCAGCGCGGTAGGATCCTCTGGAAACACCATATATTTT. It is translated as CASAVGSSGNTIYF. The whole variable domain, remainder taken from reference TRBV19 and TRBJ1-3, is DGGITQSPKYLFRKEGQNVTLSCEQNLNHDAMYWYRQDPGQGLRLIYYSQIVNDFQKGDIAEGYSVSREKKESFPLTVTSAQKNPTAFYLCASAVGSSGNTIYFGEGSWLTVV.

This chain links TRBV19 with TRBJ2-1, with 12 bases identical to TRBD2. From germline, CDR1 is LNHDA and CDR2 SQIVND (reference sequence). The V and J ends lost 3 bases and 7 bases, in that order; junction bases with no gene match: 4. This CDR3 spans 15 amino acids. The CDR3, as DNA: TGTGCCAGTAGTATCTGGACTAGCGGGAAAAATGAGCAGTTCTTC. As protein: CASSIWTSGKNEQFF.

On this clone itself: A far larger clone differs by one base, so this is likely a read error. In DNA, the CDR3 is TGTGCCATCAGTGAGTCTAGCGGGAGGTACGAGCAGTACTTC. It is translated as CAISESSGRYEQYF. This chain joins TRBV10-3 and TRBJ2-7, with 10 nucleotides matching TRBD2. Looked up from germline, CDR1 is ENHRY and CDR2 is SYGVKD. After removal of 0 bases from V and 4 bases from J, the junction contained 0 bases not matched to a gene. This CDR3 comprises 14 residues.

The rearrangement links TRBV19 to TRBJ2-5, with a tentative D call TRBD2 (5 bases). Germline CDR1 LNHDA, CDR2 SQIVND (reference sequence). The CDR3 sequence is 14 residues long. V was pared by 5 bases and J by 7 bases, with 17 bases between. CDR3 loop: CASSARLAVRTQYF. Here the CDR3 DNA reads TGTGCCAGTAGTGCGAGGCTAGCCGTGCGGACCCAGTACTTC.

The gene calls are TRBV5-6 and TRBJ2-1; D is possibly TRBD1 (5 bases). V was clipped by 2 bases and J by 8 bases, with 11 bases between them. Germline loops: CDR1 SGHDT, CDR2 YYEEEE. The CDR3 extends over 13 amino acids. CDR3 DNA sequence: TGTGCCAGCAGCTTTGGGGCTCCGGATGAGCAGTTCTTC. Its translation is CASSFGAPDEQFF.

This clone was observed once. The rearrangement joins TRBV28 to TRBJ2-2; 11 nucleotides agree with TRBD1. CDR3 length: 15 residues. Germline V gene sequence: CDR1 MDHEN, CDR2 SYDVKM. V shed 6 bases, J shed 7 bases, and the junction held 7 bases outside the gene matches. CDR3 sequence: CASRWTGGSFGELFF. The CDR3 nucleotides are TGTGCCAGCAGATGGACAGGGGGCTCCTTCGGGGAGCTGTTTTTT.

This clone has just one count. CDR3 sequence: CASSQSLAETSQETQYF. The CDR3 coding sequence is TGTGCCAGCAGCCAATCGCTAGCGGAGACGTCGCAAGAGACCCAGTACTTC. The chain recombines TRBV4-2 with TRBJ2-5; 7 nucleotides agree with TRBD2. With V trimmed by 2 bases and J by 2 bases, 11 bases remained unmatched. The CDR3 has 17 residues. The germline V gene has CDR1 LGHNA and CDR2 YNFKEQ.

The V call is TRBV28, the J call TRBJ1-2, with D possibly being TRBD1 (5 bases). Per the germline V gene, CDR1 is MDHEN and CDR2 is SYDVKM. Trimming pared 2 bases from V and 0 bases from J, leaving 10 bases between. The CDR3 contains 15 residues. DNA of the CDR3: TGTGCCAGCAGTTTAGGGGCAGAGGCTAACTATGGCTACACCTTC. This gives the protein CASSLGAEANYGYTF.

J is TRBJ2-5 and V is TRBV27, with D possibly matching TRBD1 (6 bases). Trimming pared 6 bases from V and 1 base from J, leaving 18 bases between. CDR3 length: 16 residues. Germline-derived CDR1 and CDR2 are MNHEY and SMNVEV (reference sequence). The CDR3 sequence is CASRRAGLGGQETQYF. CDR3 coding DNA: TGTGCCAGCAGGCGGGCGGGTCTAGGGGGCCAAGAGACCCAGTACTTC.

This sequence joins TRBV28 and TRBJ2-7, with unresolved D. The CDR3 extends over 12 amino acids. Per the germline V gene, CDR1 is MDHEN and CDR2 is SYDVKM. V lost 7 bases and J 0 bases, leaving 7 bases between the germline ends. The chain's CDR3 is CASTGNSYEQYF. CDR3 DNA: TGTGCCAGCACAGGCAACTCCTACGAGCAGTACTTC.